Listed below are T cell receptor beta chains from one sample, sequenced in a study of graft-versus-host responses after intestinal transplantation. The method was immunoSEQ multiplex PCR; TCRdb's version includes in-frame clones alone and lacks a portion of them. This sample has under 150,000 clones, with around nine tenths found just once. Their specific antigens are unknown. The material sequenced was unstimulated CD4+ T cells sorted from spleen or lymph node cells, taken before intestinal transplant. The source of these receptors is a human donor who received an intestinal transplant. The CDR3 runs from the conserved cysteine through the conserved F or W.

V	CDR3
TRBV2	CASSRDRPNQPQHF
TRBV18	CASSRLAGGPGAKNIQYF
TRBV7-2	CASSWSGVQPQHF
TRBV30	CAWGPGEAANSDTQYF
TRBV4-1	CASSQDYGVYGYTF
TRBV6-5	CASSRTVANSPLHF
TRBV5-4	CASSPGRRGNTGELFF
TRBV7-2	CASSSSGTSSYNEQFF
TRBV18	CASSLTGQGSAFF
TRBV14	CASSLTGVPRTEAFF
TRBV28	CASGLVKGTDTQYF
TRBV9	CASSAGSVNTEAFF
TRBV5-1	CASSLGGTIDNEQFF
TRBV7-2	CASSARPSAPFPDTQYF
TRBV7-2	CASSLATSTKETQYF
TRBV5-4	CASSLAWSITEAFF
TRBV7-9	CASSFDRGQETQYF
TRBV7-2	CASSKDLYNEQFF
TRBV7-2	CASSLATANYGYTF
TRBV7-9	CASSPAGLAGGYEQYF
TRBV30	CAWNSGSRNTGELFF
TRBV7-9	CASSLAVDEQFF
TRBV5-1	CASQWTGSYNEQFF